The 21 T cell receptor beta chains reported below all come from one sample, sequenced in a study of blood T cell repertoires in COVID-19. Generated by immunoSEQ multiplex PCR, the TCRdb table keeps only in-frame clones and is missing some. There are 300,000 to 350,000 clones in the sample; approximately 89% occur only once, and less than 5% lies in the top ten. The sequenced material came from peripheral blood. These receptors were obtained from a woman aged 55-70 years with COVID-19, enrolled during active disease.

This chain joins TRBV10-1 and TRBJ2-1; 11 positions agree with TRBD1. V lost 6 bases to trimming and J lost 6 bases; unmatched junction nucleotides: 1. CDR3 size: 13 residues. Germline V gives CDR1 WNHNN, CDR2 SYGVQD (reference sequence). The CDR3 protein is CASSGTGGNEQFF. CDR3 in DNA: TGCGCCAGCAGCGGGACAGGGGGCAATGAGCAGTTCTTC.

This sequence joins TRBV5-1 and TRBJ1-2, with a weak D call TRBD1 (5 bases). Germline V gene sequence: CDR1 SGHRS, CDR2 YFSETQ. There are 12 residues in the CDR3. Here the CDR3 reads CAAGTALGGYTF. CDR3 sequence (DNA): TGCGCAGCGGGGACCGCGTTGGGCGGCTACACCTTC.

This clone was counted once. This rearrangement joins TRBV2 to TRBJ1-2; D is perhaps TRBD1 (5 bases). V shed 2 bases and J shed 0 bases, with 7 bases lying between them. In germline, CDR1 is SNHLY, CDR2 FYNNEI. The CDR3 runs to 14 residues. The CDR3: CASSEQGPNYGYTF. The CDR3 coding sequence is TGTGCCAGCAGTGAACAGGGTCCTAACTATGGCTACACCTTC.

V usage is TRBV25-1 and J usage is TRBJ1-4; D gene unclear. In germline, CDR1 is MGHDK, CDR2 SYGVNS. V was shortened by 3 bases and J by 6 bases, with 17 bases between the two germline ends. The CDR3 consists of 16 residues. The CDR3 DNA follows: TGTGCCAGCAGTGATCACCTGTCTAGTGCGGATGAAAAACTGTTTTTT. It is translated as CASSDHLSSADEKLFF. The whole variable domain, filled in from reference TRBV25-1 and TRBJ1-4, reads EADIYQTPRYLVIGTGKKITLECSQTMGHDKMYWYQQDPGMELHLIHYSYGVNSTEKGDLSSESTVSRIRTEHFPLTLESARPSHTSQYLCASSDHLSSADEKLFFGSGTQLSVL.

The chain employs TRBV7-8 and TRBJ1-1, with a possible D match to TRBD1 (6 bases). The ends were cut back, 4 bases at V and 7 bases at J, with 13 bases in the middle. The CDR3 spans 13 residues. The germline V gene has CDR1 SGHVS and CDR2 FQNEAQ. The CDR3 loop reads CASSSYRADEAFF. The CDR3 bases are TGTGCCAGCAGCTCCTACAGGGCCGATGAAGCTTTCTTT.

This clone was observed a single time. The chain carries TRBV7-2 and TRBJ1-2; D is unclear. The germline CDR1 and CDR2 sequences are SGHTA and FQGNSA. This CDR3 is 14 amino acids long. Deletions cut 1 base from V and 4 bases from J, with 10 bases between. CDR3 loop: CASSLGRSAYGYTF. The CDR3, as DNA: TGTGCCAGCAGCTTAGGGAGGAGCGCCTATGGCTACACCTTC.

The chain has TRBV18 and TRBJ2-5; TRBD2 agrees at 13 bases. The CDR3 runs to 15 residues. V lost 5 bases and J lost 5; bases outside the gene matches: 5. Germline CDR1 and CDR2: KGHSH and LQKENI. DNA for the CDR3: TGTGCCAGCTCAGGTCGACTAGCGGGGGGTGAGACCCAGTACTTC. Translating it yields CASSGRLAGGETQYF.

The CDR3 region is CASSQAGRVSPLHF. The CDR3 DNA is TGTGCCAGCAGCCAAGCAGGGAGGGTTTCACCCCTCCACTTT. The V call is TRBV3-1 (or the pseudogene TRBV3-2), the J call TRBJ1-6, with a possible D match to TRBD1 (5 bases). Germline values: CDR1 LGHDT, CDR2 YNNKEL (reference sequence). V shed 1 base and J shed 9 bases, with 10 bases lying between them. CDR3 length: 14 amino acids.

The rearrangement links TRBV5-1 to TRBJ2-7, with TRBD1 matching over 9 bases. The junction had 5 bases not matched to a gene; V was cut back by 0 bases and J by 7 bases. The CDR3 is made up of 14 amino acids. Germline V gene data show CDR1 as SGHRS and CDR2 as YFSETQ. The CDR3 spells CASSLADRGYEQYF. Written as DNA, the CDR3 is TGCGCCAGCAGCTTGGCGGACAGGGGTTATGAGCAGTACTTC. Together with reference TRBV5-1 and TRBJ2-7, the CDR3 gives the full variable domain: KAGVTQTPRYLIKTRGQQVTLSCSPISGHRSVSWYQQTPGQGLQFLFEYFSETQRNKGNFPGRFSGRQFSNSRSEMNVSTLELGDSALYLCASSLADRGYEQYFGPGTRLTVT.

The V call is TRBV5-1, the J call TRBJ2-1; a possible D gene is TRBD1 (5 bases). This CDR3 is 15 amino acids long. The V end was cut by 4 bases, the J end by 9 bases, with 20 bases between. CDR1 and CDR2 (germline): SGHRS, YFSETQ. The CDR3 is CASSPDGPRRGEQFF. The CDR3 DNA reads as TGCGCCAGCAGCCCGGATGGGCCCCGTAGGGGTGAGCAGTTCTTC.

The chain has TRBV5-1 and TRBJ2-5; perhaps TRBD1 as D (8 bases). This CDR3 has 16 amino acids. In germline, CDR1 is SGHRS, CDR2 YFSETQ. Trimming left V 5 bases short and J 7 bases short, with 24 bases between. This CDR3 is CASSLLDRGGPTTQYF. The CDR3 DNA sequence: TGCGCCAGCAGTTTACTCGACAGGGGAGGGCCGACGACCCAGTACTTC.

This chain links TRBV6-6 with TRBJ2-1; TRBD1 agrees at 8 bases. Germline-derived CDR1 and CDR2 are MNHNY and SVGAGI (reference sequence). The trim removed 3 bases at V and 3 bases at J, leaving 4 bases unmatched. CDR3 length equals 15 residues. The CDR3 nucleotides read TGTGCCAGCAGTTATGACAGGGGAATCTACAATGAGCAGTTCTTC. It encodes CASSYDRGIYNEQFF.

In this sample, this clone turned up once. The V call is TRBV2, the J call TRBJ2-7; tentatively, D is TRBD1 (6 bases). CDR3 length equals 14 residues. Germline CDR1 is SNHLY and CDR2 is FYNNEI. With 5 bases removed from V and 2 bases from J, the gap between germline ends came to 13 bases. CDR3 bases: TGTGCCAGCAGTACCCCGGGACAAGCCTACGAGCAGTACTTC. Translating gives CASSTPGQAYEQYF.

The V and J genes are TRBV9 and TRBJ2-7; perhaps TRBD1 as D (7 bases). Germline-derived CDR1 and CDR2 are SGDLS and YYNGEE. V was trimmed by 0 bases and J by 3 bases, leaving 13 bases between them. The CDR3 is 15 residues long. The CDR3 DNA is TGTGCCAGCAGCGTAGCCGCAGGGGGAGGCTACGAGCAGTACTTC. Translating gives CASSVAAGGGYEQYF.

CDR3 protein: CSVDRRNTEAFF. The DNA for the CDR3 is TGCAGCGTTGACCGGAGGAACACTGAAGCTTTCTTT. The chain has TRBV29-1 and TRBJ1-1; D is undetermined. The germline gives CDR1 SQVTM, CDR2 ANQGSEA. The CDR3 is 12 amino acids. Trimming took 3 bases from V and 1 from J, leaving 6 bases between them.

This chain uses TRBV7-3 with TRBJ1-1; possibly TRBD1 for D (5 bases). The germline V gene has CDR1 SGHTA and CDR2 FQGTGA. V shed 4 bases and J shed 0 bases, with 6 bases lying between them. This CDR3 spans 13 amino acids. The CDR3 DNA reads TGTGCCAGCAGCTCGACAGTGAACACTGAAGCTTTCTTT. Its protein is CASSSTVNTEAFF.

V usage is TRBV7-9 and J usage is TRBJ1-2; D call uncertain. Germline V lookup: CDR1 SEHNR, CDR2 FQNEAQ (reference sequence). V dropped 5 bases and J dropped 2 bases, with 15 bases sitting between them. The CDR3 has 15 amino acids. The CDR3 reads CASSPEGVSNYGYTF. In DNA, the CDR3 is TGTGCCAGCAGCCCGGAAGGAGTTTCAAACTATGGCTACACCTTC.

The chain recombines TRBV6-5 with TRBJ1-6, with 7 bases matching TRBD1. The V segment lost 4 bases and the J segment 9 bases; nucleotides outside the gene matches: 12. Germline V gene sequence: CDR1 MNHEY, CDR2 SVGAGI. The CDR3 sequence is 16 residues long. DNA of the CDR3: TGTGCCAGCAGTTCTAACACTCTGACAGGGCCTTCACCCCTCCACTTT. Residues: CASSSNTLTGPSPLHF.

This chain joins TRBV5-4 and TRBJ2-6, with a weak D call TRBD1 (5 bases). This CDR3 comprises 15 residues. Germline V CDR1 and CDR2: SGHNT, YYREEE (reference sequence). Trimming stripped 0 bases from V and 4 bases from J, with 8 bases between. The CDR3 bases are TGTGCCAGCAGCTTGGCAGGGAACGGGGCCAACGTCCTGACTTTC. Translating it yields CASSLAGNGANVLTF.

To note about this clone: Other DNA sequences from this sample encode an identical CDR3 as well. The V and J genes are TRBV6-5 and TRBJ2-7; 8 bases agree with TRBD1. The CDR3 loop spans 13 amino acids. The V segment lost 5 bases and the J segment 5 bases; nucleotides outside the gene matches: 5. The germline V gene has CDR1 MNHEY and CDR2 SVGAGI. This CDR3 reads CASSRGQGDEQYF. CDR3 coding DNA: TGTGCCAGCAGTCGCGGACAGGGTGACGAGCAGTACTTC.

The chain recombines TRBV5-1 with TRBJ2-1, with 11 bases fitting TRBD2. CDR3 length equals 16 residues. V shed 4 bases, J shed 4 bases, and the junction held 7 bases outside the gene matches. The germline CDR1 and CDR2 sequences are SGHRS and YFSETQ. CDR3 sequence: CASSRGGTSGYNEQFF. CDR3 sequence (DNA): TGCGCCAGCAGCCGTGGGGGGACTAGCGGATACAATGAGCAGTTCTTC.